Given below is one TCR beta chain in context. The source of the sample is a study of blood T cell repertoires in COVID-19. Background on the study: The United States, Italy and Spain provided the acute and convalescent COVID-19 samples.

Sequencing was performed with immunoSEQ multiplex PCR; in TCRdb, only in-frame clones are kept and a portion is missing. Here the sample spans about 370,000 clones, around 92% being singletons. Per germline, CDR1 SGHAT and CDR2 FQNNGV. The CDR3 sequence is 15 residues long. Trimming at V came to 2 bases and at J to 12 bases, leaving 10 bases not matched to a gene. Sequencing was carried out using peripheral blood. The sequence was collected from a woman aged 25 to 39 with COVID-19, enrolled during active disease. The V and J genes are TRBV11-2 and TRBJ2-1; 10 positions match TRBD2. In DNA form, the CDR3 reads TGTGCCAGCAGCTTACTCCTAGCGGGAGCCCAATCGCAGTTCTTC. This codes for CASSLLLAGAQSQFF.